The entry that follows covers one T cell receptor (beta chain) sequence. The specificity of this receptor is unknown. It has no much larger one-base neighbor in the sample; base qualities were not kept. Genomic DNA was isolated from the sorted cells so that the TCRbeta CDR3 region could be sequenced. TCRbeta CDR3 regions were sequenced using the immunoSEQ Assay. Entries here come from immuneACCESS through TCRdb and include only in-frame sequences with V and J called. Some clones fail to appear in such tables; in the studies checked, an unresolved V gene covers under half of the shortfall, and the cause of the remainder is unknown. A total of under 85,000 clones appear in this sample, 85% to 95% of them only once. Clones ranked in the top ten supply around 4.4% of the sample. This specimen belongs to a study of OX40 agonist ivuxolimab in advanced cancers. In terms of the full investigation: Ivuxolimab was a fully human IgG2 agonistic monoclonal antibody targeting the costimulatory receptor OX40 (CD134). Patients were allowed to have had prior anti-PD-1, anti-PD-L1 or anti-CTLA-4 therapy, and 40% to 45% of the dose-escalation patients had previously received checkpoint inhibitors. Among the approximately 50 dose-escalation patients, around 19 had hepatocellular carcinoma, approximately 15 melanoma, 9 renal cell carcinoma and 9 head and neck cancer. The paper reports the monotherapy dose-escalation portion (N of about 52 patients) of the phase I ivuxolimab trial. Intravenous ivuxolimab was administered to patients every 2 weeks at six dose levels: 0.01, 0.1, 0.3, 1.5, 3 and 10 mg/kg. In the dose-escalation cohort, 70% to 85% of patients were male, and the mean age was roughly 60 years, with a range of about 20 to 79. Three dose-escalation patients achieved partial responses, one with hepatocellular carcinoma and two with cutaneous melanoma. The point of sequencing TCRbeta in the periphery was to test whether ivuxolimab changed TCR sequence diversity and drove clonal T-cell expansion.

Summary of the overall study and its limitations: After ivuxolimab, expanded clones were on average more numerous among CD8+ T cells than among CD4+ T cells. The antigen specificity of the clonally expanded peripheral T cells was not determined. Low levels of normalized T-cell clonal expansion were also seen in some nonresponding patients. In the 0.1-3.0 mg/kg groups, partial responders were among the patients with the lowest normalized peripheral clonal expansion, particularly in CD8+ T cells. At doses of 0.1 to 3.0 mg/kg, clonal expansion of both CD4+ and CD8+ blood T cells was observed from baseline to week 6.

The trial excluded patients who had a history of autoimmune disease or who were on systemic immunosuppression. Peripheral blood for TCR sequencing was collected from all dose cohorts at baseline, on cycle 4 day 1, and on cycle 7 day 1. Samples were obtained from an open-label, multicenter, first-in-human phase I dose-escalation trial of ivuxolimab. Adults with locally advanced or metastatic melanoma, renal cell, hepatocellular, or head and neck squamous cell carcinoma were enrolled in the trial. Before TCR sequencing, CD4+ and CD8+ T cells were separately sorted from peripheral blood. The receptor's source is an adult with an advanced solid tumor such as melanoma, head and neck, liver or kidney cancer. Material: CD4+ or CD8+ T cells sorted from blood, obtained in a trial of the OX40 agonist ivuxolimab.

The bases read TGTGCCAGCAGCTTAGACAGGCAAGAGACCCAGTACTTC. Its product reads: CASSLDRQETQYF. The rearranged chain carries TRBV7-3 and TRBJ2-5; the D segment could be TRBD1, given 6 matching bases. The V and J ends are trimmed by 2 bases and 2 bases, leaving 6 bases between them. Based on the germline V gene, the CDR1 and CDR2 sequences are SGHTA and FQGTGA. Counted from cysteine to phenylalanine, this CDR3 has 13 amino acids. Left in the record is the CDR3 DNA by itself, 39 bases read in frame from the first base.